These T cell receptor beta chains were read from a single sample in a study of cytomegalovirus exposure and HLA in healthy donors. Measured with immunoSEQ multiplex PCR; TCRdb has only the in-frame clones, and not every one. The table lists 150,000 to 200,000 clones, about 81% of them singletons. Sequencing was carried out using PBMCs. These receptors were obtained from a woman aged 50 to 65 in good health and CMV-seropositive. Both conserved end residues are part of each CDR3. The order of the fields is clone size, V gene, D gene, J gene, CDR3 protein, CDR3 DNA. The D gene is left open where the match is weak. The listing skips clone size in some rows; elsewhere it reads once, few, many or a size class.

clone_size: .
v_call: TRBV5-6
d_call: TRBD1
j_call: TRBJ1-5
cdr3_aa: CASSLGRGNQPQHF
cdr3_nt: TGTGCCAGCAGCTTAGGCAGGGGGAATCAGCCCCAGCATTTT

clone_size: once
v_call: TRBV10-1
d_call: .
j_call: TRBJ2-1
cdr3_aa: CASSESSGRNEQFF
cdr3_nt: TGCGCCAGCAGTGAGTCTTCGGGGAGGAATGAGCAGTTCTTC

clone_size: .
v_call: TRBV6-1
d_call: .
j_call: TRBJ1-1
cdr3_aa: CASSTYGENTEAFF
cdr3_nt: TGTGCCAGCAGTACCTACGGGGAGAACACTGAAGCTTTCTTT

clone_size: once
v_call: TRBV6-1
d_call: TRBD1
j_call: TRBJ1-5
cdr3_aa: CASKDRGSSQPQHF
cdr3_nt: TGTGCCAGCAAGGACAGGGGAAGTAGTCAGCCCCAGCATTTT

clone_size: .
v_call: TRBV2
d_call: .
j_call: TRBJ2-4
cdr3_aa: CASSSGHPKENIQYF
cdr3_nt: TGTGCCAGCAGTTCGGGACACCCGAAAGAAAACATTCAGTACTTC

clone_size: .
v_call: TRBV4-2
d_call: TRBD2
j_call: TRBJ2-1
cdr3_aa: CASSLAGGSYNEQFF
cdr3_nt: TGTGCCAGCAGCCTAGCGGGGGGCTCCTACAATGAGCAGTTCTTC

clone_size: once
v_call: TRBV5-1
d_call: TRBD2
j_call: TRBJ2-7
cdr3_aa: CATKPGGDSYEQYF
cdr3_nt: TGCGCCACTAAACCGGGGGGAGACTCCTACGAGCAGTACTTC

clone_size: .
v_call: TRBV7-2
d_call: .
j_call: TRBJ1-1
cdr3_aa: CASSPGPKRGNTEAFF
cdr3_nt: TGTGCCAGCAGCCCCGGACCGAAACGGGGGAACACTGAAGCTTTCTTT

clone_size: once
v_call: TRBV6-5
d_call: TRBD2
j_call: TRBJ2-1
cdr3_aa: CASWPSGGSYNEQFF
cdr3_nt: TGTGCCAGCTGGCCTAGCGGGGGAAGCTACAATGAGCAGTTCTTC

clone_size: .
v_call: TRBV2
d_call: TRBD1
j_call: TRBJ1-5
cdr3_aa: CASSGPTGDGNQPQHF
cdr3_nt: TGTGCCAGCAGTGGTCCGACAGGGGATGGCAATCAGCCCCAGCATTTT

clone_size: .
v_call: TRBV29-1
d_call: .
j_call: TRBJ1-1
cdr3_aa: CSVLRRLNKNTEAFF
cdr3_nt: TGCAGCGTTTTAAGAAGATTGAACAAGAACACTGAAGCTTTCTTT

clone_size: .
v_call: TRBV2
d_call: TRBD1
j_call: TRBJ1-5
cdr3_aa: CASSGDRVAGNQPQHF
cdr3_nt: TGTGCCAGCAGCGGCGACAGGGTTGCCGGCAATCAGCCCCAGCATTTT

clone_size: .
v_call: TRBV29-1
d_call: .
j_call: TRBJ2-4
cdr3_aa: CSVEHPKNIQYF
cdr3_nt: TGCAGCGTTGAACATCCCAAAAACATTCAGTACTTC